A single sample is the source of the 3 T cell receptor beta chains below, sequenced in a study of OX40 agonist ivuxolimab in advanced cancers. Libraries were prepared by immunoSEQ multiplex PCR; TCRdb keeps only in-frame clonotypes and omits some of them. The profile shows about 70,000 clones, roughly 80% of them singletons. The sequencing used CD4+ or CD8+ T cells sorted from blood, collected in a trial of the OX40 agonist ivuxolimab. The source of these receptors is an adult with an advanced solid tumor such as melanoma, head and neck, liver or kidney cancer.

The chain combines TRBV11-3 with TRBJ1-3; D perhaps matches TRBD1 (6 bases). The germline CDR1 and CDR2 sequences are SGHNT and YENEEA. The CDR3 spans 15 residues. With 4 bases removed from V and 0 bases from J, the gap between germline ends came to 10 bases. CDR3 region: CASSSWDNSGNTIYF. DNA for the CDR3: TGTGCCAGCAGCTCTTGGGACAACTCTGGAAACACCATATATTTT.

This chain uses TRBV6-1 with TRBJ2-3; TRBD2 aligns across 8 bases. Germline lookup yields CDR1 MNHNS and CDR2 SASEGT. CDR3 length: 14 residues. V trimming: 0 bases; J trimming: 4 bases; junction bases outside the gene matches: 0. The chain's CDR3 is CASSEASGADTQYF. The CDR3 nucleotides are TGTGCCAGCAGTGAAGCTAGCGGGGCAGATACGCAGTATTTT.

This rearrangement joins TRBV7-9 to TRBJ2-3; D is uncertain. The CDR3 has 12 amino acids. Per the germline V gene, CDR1 is SEHNR and CDR2 is FQNEAQ (reference sequence). Trimming removed 3 bases from V and 0 bases from J, with 1 base in between. CDR3 sequence (DNA): TGTGCCAGCAGCTTGAGCACAGATACGCAGTATTTT. This sequence encodes CASSLSTDTQYF.